Listed below are T cell receptor beta chains from one sample, sequenced in a study of metastatic and nonmetastatic thyroid tumors. TCRdb ran MiXCR on the PCR reads. Counted here are some 17,000 clones, roughly 20% occurring once; the ten biggest clones make up less than 9%. The sample was adjacent normal tissue. The receptors come from a female donor with papillary thyroid cancer or a benign thyroid nodule (not recorded which). Some clones in this sample may be carry-over from other donors' samples. CDR3s include the opening cysteine and the closing phenylalanine or tryptophan. Fields, in order: V gene, clone size, D gene, CDR3 length, J gene, CDR3 DNA, CDR3 protein. A D gene is named only where the DNA matches it firmly. Clone size is not always given. Where it is, it says once, few, many or a class for expanded clones.

TRBV2	few	TRBD2	12	TRBJ2-7	TGTGCCAGCGGTGGGACTAGCGGAGAGCAGTACTTC	CASGGTSGEQYF
TRBV3-1	many	TRBD2	16	TRBJ2-7	TGTGCCAGCAGCCGCCCGGGACTAGCAGGACTTTACGAGCAGTACTTC	CASSRPGLAGLYEQYF
TRBV27	.	.	12	TRBJ1-1	TGTGCCAGCAGTCCTCAGGGAACTGAAGCTTTCTTT	CASSPQGTEAFF
TRBV29-1	many	TRBD2	14	TRBJ2-1	TGCAGCGTTGTCCCGCTAGCGGGGTACAATGAGCAGTTCTTC	CSVVPLAGYNEQFF
TRBV27	.	.	15	TRBJ1-6	TGTGCCAGCAGTTTGGGGCAGGGTATTGATTCACCCCTCCACTTT	CASSLGQGIDSPLHF
TRBV5-1	.	.	17	TRBJ2-2	TGCGCCAGCAGCTTGGGGCCGGGACGGACGAACACCGGGGAGCTGTTCTTT	CASSLGPGRTNTGELFF
TRBV5-1	.	TRBD1	14	TRBJ2-2	TGCGCCAGCAGCGAGGACAGGGGGCCCGGGGAGCTGTTTTTT	CASSEDRGPGELFF
TRBV6-1	medium-sized	.	15	TRBJ2-2	TGTGCCAGCAGTGGAGCCAGGGGGAACACCGGGGAGCTGTTTTTT	CASSGARGNTGELFF
TRBV5-1	.	TRBD2	16	TRBJ2-1	TGCGCCAGCAGCTTGGAATTAAGCGGGAACTTCAATGAGCAGTTCTTC	CASSLELSGNFNEQFF
TRBV19	.	.	13	TRBJ2-4	TGTGTCAGTTCATTGGGCGGCGCAAACATTCAGTACTTC	CVSSLGGANIQYF
TRBV20-1	.	.	15	TRBJ1-3	TGCAGTGCTAGAGATCACAGTGGCTCTGGAAACACCATATATTTT	CSARDHSGSGNTIYF
TRBV3-1	many	.	14	TRBJ1-5	TGTGCCAGCAGCCTTCAGCGTAGCAATCAGCCCCAGCATTTT	CASSLQRSNQPQHF
TRBV7-3	many	.	13	TRBJ2-5	TGTGCCAGCAGCCGGGACCGAGAAGAGACCCAGTACTTC	CASSRDREETQYF
TRBV20-1	many	.	15	TRBJ2-3	TGCAGTGGAAGAGGACCAAGGAGCGGAACAGATACGCAGTATTTT	CSGRGPRSGTDTQYF
TRBV5-1	.	.	15	TRBJ2-2	TGCGCCAGCAGCTTGGTTGCAGGATCAACCGGGGAGCTGTTTTTT	CASSLVAGSTGELFF
TRBV5-4	many	TRBD1	14	TRBJ2-1	TGTGCCAGCAGCTTTTTGGGACAGTACAATGAGCAGTTCTTC	CASSFLGQYNEQFF
TRBV7-9	many	TRBD1	14	TRBJ2-3	TGTGCCAGCAGCACCGGACAGGGGGCAGATACGCAGTATTTT	CASSTGQGADTQYF
TRBV7-2	.	TRBD1	14	TRBJ2-2	TGTGCCAGCAGACGACAGGGAGACACCGGGGAGCTGTTTTTT	CASRRQGDTGELFF
TRBV11-2	medium-sized	TRBD2	13	TRBJ2-7	TGTGCCAGCAGCCGGGGACTAGAGTACGAGCAGTACTTC	CASSRGLEYEQYF
TRBV20-1	.	TRBD1	13	TRBJ1-1	TGCAGGTCACAGGGGGCGCGATGGACTGAAGCTTTCTTT	CRSQGARWTEAFF
TRBV14	.	TRBD1	17	TRBJ2-1	TGTGCCAGCATGCCTTACTCTGTACAGGGGGCCGAAGGTGAGCAGTTCTTC	CASMPYSVQGAEGEQFF
TRBV7-9	.	TRBD1	15	TRBJ1-2	TGTGCCAGCAGCTCCGAGGACAGGGAATCTAAGGGCTACACCTTC	CASSSEDRESKGYTF
TRBV5-1	many	TRBD2	15	TRBJ2-1	TGCGCCAGCAGCCAGGGACTAGGAAGGGCCAATGAGCAGTTCTTC	CASSQGLGRANEQFF
TRBV27	.	.	16	TRBJ1-6	TGTGCCAGGTGGGGACTGGGCAGGGGAGGGTCTTCACCCCTCCACTTT	CARWGLGRGGSSPLHF
TRBV14	few	.	12	TRBJ2-7	TGTGCCAGCAGCCAACTTCTGGACGAGCAGTACTTC	CASSQLLDEQYF
TRBV7-6	many	.	13	TRBJ2-1	TGTGCCAGCAGCTCGACCCTTCTCAATGAGCAGTTCTTC	CASSSTLLNEQFF
TRBV24-1	medium-sized	TRBD1	13	TRBJ2-7	TGTGCCACCTCCGGGACAGGGTACTACGAGCAGTACTTC	CATSGTGYYEQYF
TRBV5-1	many	.	15	TRBJ2-7	TGCGCCAGCAGCTACGGGATCGTAGCGGCCTACGAGCAGTACTTC	CASSYGIVAAYEQYF